Included here is one T cell receptor beta chain sequence, with context. The entry originates in a study of blood T cell repertoires in COVID-19. Study summary: Italy, Spain and the United States were the sources of the convalescent and acute COVID-19 samples.

Authors' data handling: Reference gene primer amplification gave estimated nucleated cell counts. Clones were read by immunoSEQ multiplex PCR, and TCRdb kept only the in-frame ones, dropping some. The DNA was the basis for D and trimming; V, J and clone size are from that table. The table has 250,000 or so clones, around 87% seen once; the top ten hold 6% to 9%. CDR1 and CDR2 (germline): SGHTA, FQGNSA. The V gene end was trimmed by 5 bases and the J gene end by 4 bases; junction bases not matched to a gene: 11. CDR3 size: 15 residues. This clonotype originated in a woman in her 70s with active or convalescent COVID-19. V gene TRBV7-2 combines with J gene TRBJ2-7; 7 bases are shared with TRBD1. The sample taken for sequencing was peripheral blood. In nucleotides, the CDR3 is TGTGCCAGCAGCGTAACAGGGGCGACCGGATACGAGCAGTACTTC. Translated: CASSVTGATGYEQYF.